This TCR beta chain was profiled in a study of Graves' ophthalmopathy and Graves' hyperthyroidism. Amplification from RNA transcripts yielded the TCR beta CDR3 regions. The library came from an HTBI-primed first-round RT-PCR and a second-round multiplex PCR. TCRdb used MiXCR to reprocess the multiplex PCR reads, holding one entry per CDR3 protein. In the table there are over a million distinct CDR3 sequences, around a third of which are singletons. There are a few counts of this clonotype. This CDR3 spans 16 amino acids. V lost 6 bases and J lost 3; bases outside the gene matches: 10. In germline, CDR1 is SGHRS, CDR2 YFSETQ.

Sequenced: peripheral blood or thyroid tissue (not recorded which). The receptor was derived from an adult man with Graves' hyperthyroidism. The chain employs TRBV5-1 and TRBJ1-1; 11 nucleotides match TRBD1. CDR3 DNA: TGCGCCAGCAACATTGGACAGGGGGCGCGCGACACTGAAGCTTTCTTT. Protein: CASNIGQGARDTEAFF.